The text below deals with one TCR beta chain. Per the study methods: Reference gene primer amplification in the assay estimated nucleated cell counts. Sequenced by immunoSEQ multiplex PCR; TCRdb stores in-frame clones only, minus some. V and J calls and clone size are copied from that table; D and trimming were computed from the DNA. The data hold approximately 280,000 clones, with around 92% observed a single time. Each participant's cohort was designated according to participant-reported clinical history. Among Cohort 3 donors, those recovered had two negative PCRs, clearance, or symptom resolution. This specimen comes from a study of blood T cell repertoires in COVID-19. Trimming shortened V by 6 bases and J by 0 bases, and 9 bases separated the two germline ends. Germline CDR1 reads SGHRS; CDR2 reads YFSETQ. This CDR3 is built from 13 residues.

Material: PBMCs or T cells enriched from blood (not recorded which). This clonotype was sampled from a woman aged 55 to 70 who had recovered from COVID-19. V and J are TRBV5-1 and TRBJ1-2, with no clear D. The CDR3 is CASTAGPNYGYTF. The DNA for the CDR3 is TGCGCCAGCACCGCAGGCCCTAACTATGGCTACACCTTC.